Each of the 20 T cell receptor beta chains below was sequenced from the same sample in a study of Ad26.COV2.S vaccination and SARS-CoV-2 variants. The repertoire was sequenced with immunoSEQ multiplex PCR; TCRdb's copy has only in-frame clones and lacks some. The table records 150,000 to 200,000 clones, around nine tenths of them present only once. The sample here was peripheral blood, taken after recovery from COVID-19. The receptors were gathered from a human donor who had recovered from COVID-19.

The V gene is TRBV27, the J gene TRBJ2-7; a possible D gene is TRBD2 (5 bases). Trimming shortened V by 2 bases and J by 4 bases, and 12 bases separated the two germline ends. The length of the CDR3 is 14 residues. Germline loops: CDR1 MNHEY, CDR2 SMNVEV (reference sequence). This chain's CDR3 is CASSLRGTGYEQYF. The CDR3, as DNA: TGTGCCAGCAGTTTACGGGGTACGGGTTACGAGCAGTACTTC.

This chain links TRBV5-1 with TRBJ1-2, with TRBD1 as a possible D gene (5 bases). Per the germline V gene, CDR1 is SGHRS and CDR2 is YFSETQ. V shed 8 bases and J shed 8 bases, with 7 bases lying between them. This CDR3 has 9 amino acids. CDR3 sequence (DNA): TGCGCCAGGACAGAAGGCTACACCTTC. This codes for CARTEGYTF.

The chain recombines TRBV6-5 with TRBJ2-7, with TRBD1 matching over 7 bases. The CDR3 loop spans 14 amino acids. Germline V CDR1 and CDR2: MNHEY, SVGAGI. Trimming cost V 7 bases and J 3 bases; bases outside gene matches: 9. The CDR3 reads CASIDLDRLYEQYF. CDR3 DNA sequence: TGTGCCAGCATAGATTTGGACAGGCTCTACGAGCAGTACTTC.

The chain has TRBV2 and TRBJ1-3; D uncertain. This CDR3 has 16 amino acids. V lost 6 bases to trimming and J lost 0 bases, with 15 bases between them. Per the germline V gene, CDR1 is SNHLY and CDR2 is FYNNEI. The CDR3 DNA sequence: TGTGCCAGCAGGGAGCAACAGCAGTACTCTGGAAACACCATATATTTT. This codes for CASREQQQYSGNTIYF.

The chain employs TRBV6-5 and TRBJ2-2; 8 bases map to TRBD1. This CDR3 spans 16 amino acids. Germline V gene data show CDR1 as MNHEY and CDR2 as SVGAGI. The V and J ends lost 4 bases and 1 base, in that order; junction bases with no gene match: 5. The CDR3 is CASSLAGTGNTGELFF. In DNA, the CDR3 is TGTGCCAGCAGTTTGGCCGGGACAGGGAACACCGGGGAGCTGTTTTTT.

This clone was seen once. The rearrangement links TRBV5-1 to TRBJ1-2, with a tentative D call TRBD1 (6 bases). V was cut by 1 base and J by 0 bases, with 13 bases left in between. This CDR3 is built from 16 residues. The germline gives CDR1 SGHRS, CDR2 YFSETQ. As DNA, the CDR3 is TGCGCCAGCAGCTTGTCAGGGACACCAACTAACTATGGCTACACCTTC. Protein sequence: CASSLSGTPTNYGYTF. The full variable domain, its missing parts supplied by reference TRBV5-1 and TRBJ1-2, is KAGVTQTPRYLIKTRGQQVTLSCSPISGHRSVSWYQQTPGQGLQFLFEYFSETQRNKGNFPGRFSGRQFSNSRSEMNVSTLELGDSALYLCASSLSGTPTNYGYTFGSGTRLTVV.

CDR3 sequence: CASSLGNGPYNEQFF. The DNA of the CDR3 is TGTGCCAGCAGCTTAGGAAACGGTCCCTACAATGAGCAGTTCTTC. The V and J genes are TRBV5-4 and TRBJ2-1; D gene ambiguous. CDR3 size: 15 residues. The germline V gene has CDR1 SGHNT and CDR2 YYREEE (reference sequence). V was pared by 2 bases and J by 2 bases, with 11 bases between.

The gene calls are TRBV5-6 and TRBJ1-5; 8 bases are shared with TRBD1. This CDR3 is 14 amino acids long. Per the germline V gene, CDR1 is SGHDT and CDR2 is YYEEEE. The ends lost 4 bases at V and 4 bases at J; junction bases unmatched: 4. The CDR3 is CASSPGQANQPQHF. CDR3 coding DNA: TGTGCCAGCAGCCCGGGACAGGCAAATCAGCCCCAGCATTTT. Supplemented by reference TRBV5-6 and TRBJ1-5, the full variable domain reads DAGVTQSPTHLIKTRGQQVTLRCSPKSGHDTVSWYQQALGQGPQFIFQYYEEEERQRGNFPDRFSGHQFPNYSSELNVNALLLGDSALYLCASSPGQANQPQHFGDGTRLSIL.

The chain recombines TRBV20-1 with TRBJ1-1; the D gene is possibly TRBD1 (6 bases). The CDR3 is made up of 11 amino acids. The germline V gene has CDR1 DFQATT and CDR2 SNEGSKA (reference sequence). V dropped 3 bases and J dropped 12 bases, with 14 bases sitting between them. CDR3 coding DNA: TGCAGTGCTAGGATAATGGACAGCACTTTCTTT. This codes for CSARIMDSTFF.

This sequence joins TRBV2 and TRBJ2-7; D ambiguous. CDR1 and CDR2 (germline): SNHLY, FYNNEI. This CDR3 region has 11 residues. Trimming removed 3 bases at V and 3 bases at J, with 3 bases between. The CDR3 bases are TGTGCCAGCAGTGACGGCTACGAGCAGTACTTC. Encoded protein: CASSDGYEQYF.

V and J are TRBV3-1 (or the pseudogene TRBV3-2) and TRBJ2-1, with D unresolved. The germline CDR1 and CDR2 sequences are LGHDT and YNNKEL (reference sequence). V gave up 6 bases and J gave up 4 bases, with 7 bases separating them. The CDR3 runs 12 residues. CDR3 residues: CASSPKYNEQFF. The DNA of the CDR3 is TGTGCCAGCAGTCCCAAATACAATGAGCAGTTCTTC.

CDR3 protein: CASCSSGVYNEQFF. CDR3 in DNA: TGTGCCAGCTGCTCTAGCGGAGTTTACAATGAGCAGTTCTTC. The V and J genes are TRBV6-5 and TRBJ2-1; the match to TRBD2 covers 7 bases. The CDR3 runs to 14 residues. Germline CDR1 and CDR2: MNHEY and SVGAGI. V shed 8 bases and J 4 bases; nucleotides not matched to a gene: 8.

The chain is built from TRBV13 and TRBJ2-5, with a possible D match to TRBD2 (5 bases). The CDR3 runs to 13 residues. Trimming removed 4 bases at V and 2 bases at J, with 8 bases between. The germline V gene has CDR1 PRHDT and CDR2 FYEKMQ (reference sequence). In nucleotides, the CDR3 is TGTGCCAGCAGCTCGAGGGTTCAAGAGACCCAGTACTTC. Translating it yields CASSSRVQETQYF.

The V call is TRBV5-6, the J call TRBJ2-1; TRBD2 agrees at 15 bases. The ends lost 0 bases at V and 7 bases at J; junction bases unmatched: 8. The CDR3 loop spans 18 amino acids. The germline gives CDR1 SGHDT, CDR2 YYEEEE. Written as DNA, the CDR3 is TGTGCCAGCAGCTTGGGGTATGGGACTAGCGGGAGGTGGAATGAGCAGTTCTTC. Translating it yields CASSLGYGTSGRWNEQFF.

CDR3 residues: CASSSPGLAGGRTDTQYF. For the CDR3, the DNA is TGCGCCAGCAGCTCCCCGGGACTAGCGGGGGGGCGCACAGATACGCAGTATTTT. The rearrangement joins TRBV5-1 to TRBJ2-3; 16 bases map to TRBD2. Per the germline V gene, CDR1 is SGHRS and CDR2 is YFSETQ. The ends lost 3 bases at V and 1 base at J; junction bases unmatched: 5. There are 18 residues in the CDR3.

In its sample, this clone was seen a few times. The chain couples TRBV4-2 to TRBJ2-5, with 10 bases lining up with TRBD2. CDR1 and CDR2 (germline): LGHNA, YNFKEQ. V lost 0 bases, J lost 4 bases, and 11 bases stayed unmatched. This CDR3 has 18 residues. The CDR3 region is CASSQDSSGGAWGETQYF. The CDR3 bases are TGTGCCAGCAGCCAAGATTCGAGCGGGGGGGCCTGGGGAGAGACCCAGTACTTC.

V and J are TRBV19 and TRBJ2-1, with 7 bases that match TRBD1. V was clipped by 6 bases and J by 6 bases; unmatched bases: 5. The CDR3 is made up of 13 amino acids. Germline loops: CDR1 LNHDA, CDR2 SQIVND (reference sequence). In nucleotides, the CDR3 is TGTGCCAGTAGAACACAGGGGACCAATGAGCAGTTCTTC. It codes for CASRTQGTNEQFF. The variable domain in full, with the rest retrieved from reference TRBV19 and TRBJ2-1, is DGGITQSPKYLFRKEGQNVTLSCEQNLNHDAMYWYRQDPGQGLRLIYYSQIVNDFQKGDIAEGYSVSREKKESFPLTVTSAQKNPTAFYLCASRTQGTNEQFFGPGTRLTVL.

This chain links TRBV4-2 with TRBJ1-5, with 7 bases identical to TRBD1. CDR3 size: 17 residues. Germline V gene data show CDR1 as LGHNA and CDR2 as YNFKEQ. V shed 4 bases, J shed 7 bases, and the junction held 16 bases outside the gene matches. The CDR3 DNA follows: TGTGCCAGCAGCCTTGCCCCCAGGGGGGCGCGGGAGCAGCCCCAGCATTTT. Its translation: CASSLAPRGAREQPQHF.

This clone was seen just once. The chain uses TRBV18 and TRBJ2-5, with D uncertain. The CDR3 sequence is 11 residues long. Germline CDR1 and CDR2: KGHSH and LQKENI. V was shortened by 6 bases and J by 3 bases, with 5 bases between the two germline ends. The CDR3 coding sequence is TGTGCCAGCTCTCTCGAAGAGACCCAGTACTTC. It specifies CASSLEETQYF.

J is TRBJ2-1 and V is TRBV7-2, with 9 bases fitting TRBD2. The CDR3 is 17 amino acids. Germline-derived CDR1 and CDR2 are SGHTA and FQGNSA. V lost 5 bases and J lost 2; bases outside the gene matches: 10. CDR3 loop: CASSPSRGGAPYNEQFF. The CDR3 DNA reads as TGTGCCAGCAGCCCCTCACGCGGGGGGGCCCCCTACAATGAGCAGTTCTTC.